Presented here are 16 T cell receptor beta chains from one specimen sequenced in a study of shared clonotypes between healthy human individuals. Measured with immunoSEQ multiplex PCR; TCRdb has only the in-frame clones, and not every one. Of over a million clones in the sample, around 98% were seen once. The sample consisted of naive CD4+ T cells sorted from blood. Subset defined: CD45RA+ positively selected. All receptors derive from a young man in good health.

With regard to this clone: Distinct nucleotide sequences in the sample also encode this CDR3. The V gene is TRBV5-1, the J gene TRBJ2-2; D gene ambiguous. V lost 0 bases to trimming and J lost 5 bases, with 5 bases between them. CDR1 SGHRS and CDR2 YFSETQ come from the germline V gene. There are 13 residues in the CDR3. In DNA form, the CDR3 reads TGCGCCAGCAGCTTGGTGAGGACCGGGGAGCTGTTTTTT. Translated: CASSLVRTGELFF. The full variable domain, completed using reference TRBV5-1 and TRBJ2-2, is KAGVTQTPRYLIKTRGQQVTLSCSPISGHRSVSWYQQTPGQGLQFLFEYFSETQRNKGNFPGRFSGRQFSNSRSEMNVSTLELGDSALYLCASSLVRTGELFFGEGSRLTVL.

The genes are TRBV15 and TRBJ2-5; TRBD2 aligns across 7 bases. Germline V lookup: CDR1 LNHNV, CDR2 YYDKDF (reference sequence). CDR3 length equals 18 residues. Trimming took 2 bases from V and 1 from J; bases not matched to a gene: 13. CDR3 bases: TGTGCCACCAGCAGAACTAACGTCCTAGCGGCCTTCCAAGAGACCCAGTACTTC. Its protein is CATSRTNVLAAFQETQYF.

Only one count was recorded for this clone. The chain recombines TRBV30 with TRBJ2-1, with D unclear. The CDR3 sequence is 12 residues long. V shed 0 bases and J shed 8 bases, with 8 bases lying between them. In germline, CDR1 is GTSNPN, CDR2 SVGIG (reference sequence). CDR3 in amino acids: CAWSVSWDEQFF. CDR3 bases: TGTGCCTGGAGTGTAAGTTGGGATGAGCAGTTCTTC.

As DNA, the CDR3 is TGTGCCAGCTCACCTCGGACAGGGAGGGACACTGAAGCTTTCTTT. Its protein is CASSPRTGRDTEAFF. V gene TRBV18 combines with J gene TRBJ1-1, with TRBD1 matching 8 bases. The CDR3 loop spans 15 amino acids. Germline trimming cut 3 bases from V and 3 bases from J; bases unmatched to any gene: 6. CDR1 and CDR2 from the germline V gene are KGHSH and LQKENI.

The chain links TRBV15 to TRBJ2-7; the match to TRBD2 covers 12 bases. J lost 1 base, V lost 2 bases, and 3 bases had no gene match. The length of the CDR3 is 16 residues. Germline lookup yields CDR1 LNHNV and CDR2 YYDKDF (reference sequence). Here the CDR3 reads CATSRPGLAGSYEQYF. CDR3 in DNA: TGTGCCACCAGCAGACCCGGACTAGCGGGATCCTACGAGCAGTACTTC. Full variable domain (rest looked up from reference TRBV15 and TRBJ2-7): DAMVIQNPRYQVTQFGKPVTLSCSQTLNHNVMYWYQQKSSQAPKLLFHYYDKDFNNEADTPDNFQSRRPNTSFCFLDIRSPGLGDTAMYLCATSRPGLAGSYEQYFGPGTRLTVT.

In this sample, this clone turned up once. CDR3 sequence reads: CASANHRRNQPQHF. DNA for the CDR3: TGTGCCAGCGCAAACCACCGGAGGAATCAGCCCCAGCATTTT. The genes are TRBV28 and TRBJ1-5; D is unresolved. V lost 8 bases to trimming and J lost 4 bases, with 15 bases between them. The CDR3 runs to 14 residues. Germline CDR1 is MDHEN and CDR2 is SYDVKM. Supplemented by reference TRBV28 and TRBJ1-5, the full variable domain reads DVKVTQSSRYLVKRTGEKVFLECVQDMDHENMFWYRQDPGLGLRLIYFSYDVKMKEKGDIPEGYSVSREKKERFSLILESASTNQTSMYLCASANHRRNQPQHFGDGTRLSIL.

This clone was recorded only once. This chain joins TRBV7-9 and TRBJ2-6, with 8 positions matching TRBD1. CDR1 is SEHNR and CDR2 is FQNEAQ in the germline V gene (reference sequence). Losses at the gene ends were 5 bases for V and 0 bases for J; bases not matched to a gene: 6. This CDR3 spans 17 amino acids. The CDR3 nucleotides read TGTGCCAGCAGCCAGGGGGCCGGCAACTCTGGGGCCAACGTCCTGACTTTC. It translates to CASSQGAGNSGANVLTF. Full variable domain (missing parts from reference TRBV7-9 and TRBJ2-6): DTGVSQNPRHKITKRGQNVTFRCDPISEHNRLYWYRQTLGQGPEFLTYFQNEAQLEKSRLLSDRFSAERPKGSFSTLEIQRTEQGDSAMYLCASSQGAGNSGANVLTFGAGSRLTVL.

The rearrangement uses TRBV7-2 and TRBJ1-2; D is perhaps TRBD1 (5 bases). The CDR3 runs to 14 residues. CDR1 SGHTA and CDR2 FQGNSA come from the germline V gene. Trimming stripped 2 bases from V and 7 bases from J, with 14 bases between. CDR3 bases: TGTGCCAGCAGCTTACCGACAGTCCCGGCTGGCTACACCTTC. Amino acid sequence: CASSLPTVPAGYTF. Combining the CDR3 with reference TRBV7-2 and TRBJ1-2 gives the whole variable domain GAGVSQSPSNKVTEKGKDVELRCDPISGHTALYWYRQSLGQGLEFLIYFQGNSAPDKSGLPSDRFSAERTGGSVSTLTIQRTQQEDSAVYLCASSLPTVPAGYTFGSGTRLTVV.

Here the CDR3 reads CASSESGRAWETQYF. For the CDR3, the DNA is TGTGCCAGCAGTGAAAGCGGGAGGGCCTGGGAGACCCAGTACTTC. V usage is TRBV2 and J usage is TRBJ2-5; 10 nucleotides line up with TRBD2. The CDR3 totals 15 residues. V was pared by 2 bases and J by 5 bases, with 5 bases of the junction left unmatched. Germline CDR1 and CDR2: SNHLY and FYNNEI.

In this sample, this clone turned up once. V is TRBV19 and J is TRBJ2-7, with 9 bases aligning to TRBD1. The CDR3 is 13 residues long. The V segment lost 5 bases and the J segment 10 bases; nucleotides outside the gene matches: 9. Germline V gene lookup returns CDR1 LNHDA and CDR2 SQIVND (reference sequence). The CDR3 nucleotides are TGTGCCAGTAGTCCCAGGGACAGGGCTGGTCAGTACTTC. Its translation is CASSPRDRAGQYF.

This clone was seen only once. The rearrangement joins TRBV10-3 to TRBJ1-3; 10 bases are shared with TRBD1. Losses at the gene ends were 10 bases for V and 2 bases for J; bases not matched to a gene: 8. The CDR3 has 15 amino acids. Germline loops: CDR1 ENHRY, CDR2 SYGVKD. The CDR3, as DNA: TGTGCCAGCTGGACAGGGGGATTGCCTGGAAACACCATATATTTT. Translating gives CASWTGGLPGNTIYF.

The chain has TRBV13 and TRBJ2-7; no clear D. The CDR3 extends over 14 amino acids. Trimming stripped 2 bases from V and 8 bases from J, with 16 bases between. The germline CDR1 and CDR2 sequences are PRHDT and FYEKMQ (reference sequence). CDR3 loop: CASSLWGRQEQQYF. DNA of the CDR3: TGTGCCAGCAGCTTATGGGGTCGCCAGGAGCAGCAGTACTTC.

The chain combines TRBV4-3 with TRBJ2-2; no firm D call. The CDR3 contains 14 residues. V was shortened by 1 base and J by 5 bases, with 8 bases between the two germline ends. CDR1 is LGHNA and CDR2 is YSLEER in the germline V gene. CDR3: CASSQVSGTGELFF. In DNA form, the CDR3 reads TGCGCCAGCAGCCAAGTTTCTGGAACCGGGGAGCTGTTTTTT.

CDR3 sequence (DNA): TGTGCCAGCTCACCCCCCCAGGGATTCACAGATACGCAGTATTTT. Translation gives CASSPPQGFTDTQYF. The chain joins TRBV18 to TRBJ2-3; D is possibly TRBD1 (5 bases). The germline V gene has CDR1 KGHSH and CDR2 LQKENI. CDR3 length: 15 amino acids. The germline V and J ends were trimmed by 3 bases and 2 bases, with 12 bases remaining between them.

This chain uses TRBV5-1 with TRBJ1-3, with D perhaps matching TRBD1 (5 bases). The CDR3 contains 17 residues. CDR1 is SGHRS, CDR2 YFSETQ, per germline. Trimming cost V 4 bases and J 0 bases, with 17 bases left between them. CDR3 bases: TGCGCCAGCAGCCCCAGTCGACAGAGTGACTCTGGAAACACCATATATTTT. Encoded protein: CASSPSRQSDSGNTIYF.

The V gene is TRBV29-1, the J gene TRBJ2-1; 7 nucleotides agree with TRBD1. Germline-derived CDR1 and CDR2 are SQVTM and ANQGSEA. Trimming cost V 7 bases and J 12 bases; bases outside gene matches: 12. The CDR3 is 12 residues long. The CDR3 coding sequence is TGCAGCGGTCAGGACAGGCCTTTGGGGCAGTTCTTC. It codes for CSGQDRPLGQFF.